The 17 T cell receptor beta chains in this list originate from one sample, sequenced in a study of shared clonotypes between healthy human individuals. The data were produced by immunoSEQ multiplex PCR, yet TCRdb's version contains in-frame clones alone and is incomplete. This repertoire shows about 2,200,000 clones, about 93% found once; its top ten account for over 1.5%. CD45RO negativity and positive selection for CCR7 defined naive CD8 cells, a population that excluded terminally differentiated effector memory CD45RA+ cells. Sequenced sample: naive CD8+ T cells from PBMCs. Receptors were obtained from a man aged 18 to 29 in good health. Some clones in this sample may be carry-over from other donors' samples.

V gene TRBV27 combines with J gene TRBJ2-2, with D unclear. There are 14 residues in the CDR3. Trimming removed 4 bases from V and 2 bases from J, with 8 bases in between. The V gene's germline CDR1 is MNHEY and CDR2 SMNVEV (reference sequence). In nucleotides, the CDR3 is TGTGCCAGCAGTTCCCTCCGAAACACCGGGGAGCTGTTTTTT. Protein product: CASSSLRNTGELFF.

This sequence joins TRBV5-6 and TRBJ2-1; TRBD1 matches 7 bases. The CDR3 runs 15 residues. V dropped 4 bases and J dropped 5; count of bases not matched to a gene: 9. CDR1 and CDR2 (germline): SGHDT, YYEEEE. This CDR3 is CASSLMPDRNNEQFF. Here the CDR3 DNA reads TGTGCCAGCAGCCTCATGCCGGACAGGAACAATGAGCAGTTCTTC. Full variable domain (outside the CDR3, taken from reference TRBV5-6 and TRBJ2-1): DAGVTQSPTHLIKTRGQQVTLRCSPKSGHDTVSWYQQALGQGPQFIFQYYEEEERQRGNFPDRFSGHQFPNYSSELNVNALLLGDSALYLCASSLMPDRNNEQFFGPGTRLTVL.

V and J are TRBV9 and TRBJ1-5, with D hard to call. V lost 4 bases, J lost 3 bases, and 14 bases lay in between. This CDR3 comprises 15 residues. Germline lookup yields CDR1 SGDLS and CDR2 YYNGEE. CDR3 sequence (DNA): TGTGCCAGCAGCCCAGGAAATAGCGACAATCAGCCCCAGCATTTT. As protein: CASSPGNSDNQPQHF.

The rearrangement joins TRBV28 to TRBJ2-7; D might be TRBD1 (5 bases). Trimming left V 6 bases short and J 3 bases short, with 15 bases between. This CDR3 spans 14 amino acids. The germline V gene encodes CDR1 MDHEN and CDR2 SYDVKM. DNA of the CDR3: TGTGCCAGCAGCCTTGAGCAGGGTAGCTACGAGCAGTACTTC. Translated: CASSLEQGSYEQYF.

The V call is TRBV7-3, the J call TRBJ2-1; TRBD2 aligns across 7 bases. The V segment lost 1 base and the J segment 4 bases; nucleotides outside the gene matches: 4. Germline-derived CDR1 and CDR2 are SGHTA and FQGTGA. The CDR3 runs 15 residues. The CDR3 is CASSLRASGYNEQFF. The CDR3 nucleotides read TGTGCCAGCAGCTTAAGGGCTAGCGGATACAATGAGCAGTTCTTC.

The V and J genes are TRBV28 and TRBJ2-1; 9 nucleotides line up with TRBD1. There are 15 residues in the CDR3. The V segment lost 6 bases and the J segment 5 bases; nucleotides outside the gene matches: 8. The V gene's germline CDR1 is MDHEN and CDR2 SYDVKM. The CDR3 is CASSRDRVEDNEQFF. The DNA of the CDR3 is TGTGCCAGCAGCCGGGACAGGGTCGAGGACAATGAGCAGTTCTTC.

This CDR3 reads CASSPTISRTENIQYF. In DNA form, the CDR3 reads TGTGCCAGCTCGCCCACTATATCCCGAACCGAAAACATTCAGTACTTC. The chain joins TRBV18 to TRBJ2-4, with D unclear. The CDR3 is made up of 16 amino acids. Trimming left V 6 bases short and J 5 bases short, with 20 bases between. The germline V gene encodes CDR1 KGHSH and CDR2 LQKENI.

V and J are TRBV27 and TRBJ2-4, with 7 positions matching TRBD1. CDR1 is MNHEY, CDR2 SMNVEV, per germline (reference sequence). The V gene end was trimmed by 2 bases and the J gene end by 4 bases; junction bases not matched to a gene: 8. The CDR3 is 16 amino acids. The CDR3, as DNA: TGTGCCAGCAGTTTAAGTGGAGAGGGGGCGAAAAACATTCAGTACTTC. Translating it yields CASSLSGEGAKNIQYF.

In nucleotides, the CDR3 is TGTGCCAGCAGAACAGGGACCCACACCGGGGAGCTGTTTTTT. It encodes CASRTGTHTGELFF. This chain joins TRBV7-9 and TRBJ2-2; possible D gene TRBD1, 6 bases. The CDR3 has 14 amino acids. Trimming stripped 6 bases from V and 3 bases from J, with 11 bases between. The germline gives CDR1 SEHNR, CDR2 FQNEAQ (reference sequence).

The gene calls are TRBV30 and TRBJ1-1; D not certain. Germline loops: CDR1 GTSNPN, CDR2 SVGIG (reference sequence). This CDR3 comprises 11 residues. V dropped 5 bases and J dropped 11 bases, with 15 bases sitting between them. CDR3 residues: CAWLKPGWAFF. The CDR3, as DNA: TGTGCCTGGCTAAAACCCGGGTGGGCTTTCTTT.

V is TRBV28 and J is TRBJ2-7; D is possibly TRBD2 (5 bases). Germline V CDR1 and CDR2: MDHEN, SYDVKM. CDR3 length equals 15 residues. Trimming left V 1 base short and J 3 bases short, with 13 bases between. The CDR3 DNA sequence: TGTGCCAGCAGTTTATCGCTGGAAGGGAGCTACGAGCAGTACTTC. Translating it yields CASSLSLEGSYEQYF.

A few counts support this clone. V is TRBV28 and J is TRBJ1-5; unclear D gene. Germline assignment: CDR1 MDHEN and CDR2 SYDVKM. The V end was cut by 3 bases, the J end by 7 bases, with 10 bases between. This CDR3 is built from 13 residues. The chain's CDR3 is CASSLIGEQPQHF. The CDR3 region has the DNA TGTGCCAGCAGTTTGATCGGGGAGCAGCCCCAGCATTTT.

J is TRBJ1-2 and V is TRBV9; a possible D gene is TRBD1 (6 bases). With 2 bases removed from V and 4 bases from J, the gap between germline ends came to 12 bases. This CDR3 comprises 14 residues. CDR1 is SGDLS and CDR2 is YYNGEE in the germline V gene. CDR3 sequence (DNA): TGTGCCAGCAGCGTCCGAGGGGGGGCCTATGGCTACACCTTC. It translates to CASSVRGGAYGYTF. Together with reference TRBV9 and TRBJ1-2, the CDR3 gives the full variable domain: DSGVTQTPKHLITATGQRVTLRCSPRSGDLSVYWYQQSLDQGLQFLIQYYNGEERAKGNILERFSAQQFPDLHSELNLSSLELGDSALYFCASSVRGGAYGYTFGSGTRLTVV.

The rearrangement links TRBV4-1 to TRBJ2-5; TRBD1 aligns across 9 bases. The CDR3 extends over 15 amino acids. J lost 5 bases, V lost 1 base, and 5 bases had no gene match. CDR1 is MGHRA and CDR2 is YSYEKL in the germline V gene. The CDR3 DNA is TGCGCCAGCAGCCAAGGGACAGGGGCAGCGGAGACCCAGTACTTC. This sequence encodes CASSQGTGAAETQYF.

V gene TRBV19 combines with J gene TRBJ1-2; 9 nucleotides agree with TRBD1. The CDR3 spans 14 residues. The V and J ends lost 7 bases and 3 bases, in that order; junction bases with no gene match: 6. Per germline, CDR1 LNHDA and CDR2 SQIVND (reference sequence). CDR3 nucleotide sequence: TGTGCCAGTAATCGGGACAGGGATTACTATGGCTACACCTTC. Translating it yields CASNRDRDYYGYTF.

J is TRBJ2-1 and V is TRBV7-7; 10 bases fit TRBD2. The CDR3 length is 15 residues. V dropped 4 bases and J dropped 4; count of bases not matched to a gene: 4. Germline CDR1 SSHAT, CDR2 FNYEAQ (reference sequence). CDR3 nucleotide sequence: TGTGCCAGCAGCTCCGGGACTAGCGCGTACAATGAGCAGTTCTTC. This gives the protein CASSSGTSAYNEQFF.

V usage is TRBV4-3 and J usage is TRBJ2-1; D not resolved. In germline, CDR1 is LGHNA, CDR2 YSLEER. Between the trimmed V and J ends, which lost 1 base and 3 bases, there was a span of 13 bases. The CDR3 covers 16 residues. CDR3 in DNA: TGCGCCAGCAGCCAAGGGGAAGGGTTACGCTACAATGAGCAGTTCTTC. Its protein is CASSQGEGLRYNEQFF.